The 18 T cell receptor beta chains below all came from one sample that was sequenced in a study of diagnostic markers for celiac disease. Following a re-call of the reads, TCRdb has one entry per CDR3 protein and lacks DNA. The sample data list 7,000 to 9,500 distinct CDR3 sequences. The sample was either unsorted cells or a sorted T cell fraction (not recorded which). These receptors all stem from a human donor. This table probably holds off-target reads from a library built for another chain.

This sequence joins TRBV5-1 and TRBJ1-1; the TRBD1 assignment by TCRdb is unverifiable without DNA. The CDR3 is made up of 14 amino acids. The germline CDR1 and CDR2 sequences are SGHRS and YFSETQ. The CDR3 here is CASSPDTMNTEAFF.

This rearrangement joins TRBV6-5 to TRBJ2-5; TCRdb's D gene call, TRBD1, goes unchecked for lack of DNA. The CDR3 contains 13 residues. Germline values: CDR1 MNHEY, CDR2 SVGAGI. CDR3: CASSYGPGETQYF.

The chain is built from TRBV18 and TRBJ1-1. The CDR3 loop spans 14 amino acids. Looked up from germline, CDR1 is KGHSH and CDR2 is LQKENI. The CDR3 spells CASSPLLAGTEAFF.

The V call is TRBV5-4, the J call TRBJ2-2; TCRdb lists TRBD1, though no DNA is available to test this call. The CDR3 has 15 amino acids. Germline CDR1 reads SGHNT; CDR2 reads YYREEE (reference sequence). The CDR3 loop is CASSRQGAGAGELFF.

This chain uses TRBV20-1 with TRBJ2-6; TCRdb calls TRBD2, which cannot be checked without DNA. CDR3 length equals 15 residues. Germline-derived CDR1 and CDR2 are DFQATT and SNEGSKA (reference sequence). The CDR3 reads CSAPRWRVGANVLTF.

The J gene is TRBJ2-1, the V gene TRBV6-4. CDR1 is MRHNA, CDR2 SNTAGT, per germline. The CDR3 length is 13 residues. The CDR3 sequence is CASSDSEVNEQFF.

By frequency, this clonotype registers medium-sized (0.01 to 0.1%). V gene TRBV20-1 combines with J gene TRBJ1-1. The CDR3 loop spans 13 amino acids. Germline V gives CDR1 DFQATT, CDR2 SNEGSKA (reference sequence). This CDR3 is CSARTSAITEAFF.

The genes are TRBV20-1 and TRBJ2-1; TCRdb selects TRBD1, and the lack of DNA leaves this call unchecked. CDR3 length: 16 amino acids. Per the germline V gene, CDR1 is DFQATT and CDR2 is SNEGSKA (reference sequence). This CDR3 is CSALPGSLPSYNEQFF.

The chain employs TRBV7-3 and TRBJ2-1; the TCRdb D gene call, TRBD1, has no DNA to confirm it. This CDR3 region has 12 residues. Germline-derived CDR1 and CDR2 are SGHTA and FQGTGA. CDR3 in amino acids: CASSRETGAQFF.

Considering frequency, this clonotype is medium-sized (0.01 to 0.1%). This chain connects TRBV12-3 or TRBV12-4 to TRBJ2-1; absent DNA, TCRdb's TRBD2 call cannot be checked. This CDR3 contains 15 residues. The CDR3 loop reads CASTLGGSTYNEQFF.

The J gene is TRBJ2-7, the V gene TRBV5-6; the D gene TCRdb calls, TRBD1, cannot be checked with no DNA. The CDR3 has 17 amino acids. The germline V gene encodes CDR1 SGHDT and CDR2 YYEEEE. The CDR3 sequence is CASSVRRWDRGRGEQYF.

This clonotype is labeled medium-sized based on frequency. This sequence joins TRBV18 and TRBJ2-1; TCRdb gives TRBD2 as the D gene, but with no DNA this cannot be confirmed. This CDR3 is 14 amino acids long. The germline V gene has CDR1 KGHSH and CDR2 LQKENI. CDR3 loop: CASSLAGSYNEQFF.

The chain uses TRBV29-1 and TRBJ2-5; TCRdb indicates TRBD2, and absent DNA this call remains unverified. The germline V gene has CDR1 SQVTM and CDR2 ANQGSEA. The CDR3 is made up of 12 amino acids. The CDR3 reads CSAGTPKEAQYF.

CDR3 sequence: CASSKTGGGNSPLHF. This chain links TRBV7-6 with TRBJ1-6; as DNA is missing, the TRBD1 call by TCRdb cannot be tested. The CDR3 is 15 amino acids. Germline V gives CDR1 SGHVS, CDR2 FNYEAQ.

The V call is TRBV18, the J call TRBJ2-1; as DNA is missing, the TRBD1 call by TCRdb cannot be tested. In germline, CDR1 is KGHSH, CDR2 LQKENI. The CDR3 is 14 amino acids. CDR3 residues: CASSSSSISGEQFF.

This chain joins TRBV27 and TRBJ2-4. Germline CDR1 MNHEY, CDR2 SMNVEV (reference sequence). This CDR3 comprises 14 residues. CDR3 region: CASSSQSARNIQYF.

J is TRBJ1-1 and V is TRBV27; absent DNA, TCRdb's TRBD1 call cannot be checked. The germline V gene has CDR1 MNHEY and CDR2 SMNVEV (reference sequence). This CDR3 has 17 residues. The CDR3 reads CASSFIYPGPIRAEAFF.

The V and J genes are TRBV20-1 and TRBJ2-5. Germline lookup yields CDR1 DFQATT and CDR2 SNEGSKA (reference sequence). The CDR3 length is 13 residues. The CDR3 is CSARDAGRETQYF.